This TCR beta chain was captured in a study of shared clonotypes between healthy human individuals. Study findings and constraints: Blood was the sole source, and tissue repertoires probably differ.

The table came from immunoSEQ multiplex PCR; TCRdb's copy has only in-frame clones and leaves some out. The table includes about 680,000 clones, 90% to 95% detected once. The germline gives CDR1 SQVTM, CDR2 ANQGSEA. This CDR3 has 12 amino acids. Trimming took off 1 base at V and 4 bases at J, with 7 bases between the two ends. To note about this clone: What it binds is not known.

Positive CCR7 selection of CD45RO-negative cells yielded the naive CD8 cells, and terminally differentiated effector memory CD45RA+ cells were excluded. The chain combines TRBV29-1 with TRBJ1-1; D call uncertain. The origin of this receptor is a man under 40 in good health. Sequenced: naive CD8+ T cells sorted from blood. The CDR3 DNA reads TGCAGCGTTGAAGTGGAGGGCACTGAAGCTTTCTTT. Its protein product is CSVEVEGTEAFF.